The 16 T cell receptor beta chains given below trace back to one sample, sequenced in a study of blood T cells in healthy people across ages. Next came a second PCR, run for roughly 6 to 11 cycles, which used a sample-barcoded 5' primer along with a J-beta primer mix. TCRdb re-called the 5' RACE reads with MiXCR, one entry per CDR3 protein. The table includes hundreds of thousands of distinct CDR3 sequences, roughly 50% detected once. Sequences were obtained from blood. These receptors were collected from a woman aged 60-75 years in good health.

This clonotype was observed a few times. The chain links TRBV20-1 to TRBJ2-5; D perhaps matches TRBD2 (6 bases). The V end was cut by 2 bases, the J end by 4 bases, with 14 bases between. The length of the CDR3 is 14 residues. The germline CDR1 and CDR2 sequences are DFQATT and SNEGSKA (reference sequence). CDR3 DNA: TGCAGTGCTAGACCCCTCGGGGGAGCAGAGACCCAGTACTTC. This translates into CSARPLGGAETQYF.

The CDR3 region is CASSPKTSGEQFF. CDR3 bases: TGTGCCAGCTCACCAAAAACTAGCGGTGAGCAGTTCTTC. The chain couples TRBV18 to TRBJ2-1, with TRBD2 identical over 8 bases. Trimming cost V 2 bases and J 9 bases; bases outside gene matches: 3. The CDR3 loop spans 13 amino acids. The germline V gene has CDR1 KGHSH and CDR2 LQKENI.

This clonotype appeared a few times. J is TRBJ2-5 and V is TRBV20-1; TRBD2 agrees at 13 bases. This CDR3 contains 16 residues. In germline, CDR1 is DFQATT, CDR2 SNEGSKA (reference sequence). V trimming: 3 bases; J trimming: 11 bases; junction bases outside the gene matches: 15. The CDR3 bases are TGCAGTGCTAGTCGACTAGCGGGAGGCTGGTCCAATGAGCAGTACTTC. It is translated as CSASRLAGGWSNEQYF.

This clonotype has more than one count but fewer than ten. The CDR3 spells CASRGTGANVLTF. CDR3 sequence (DNA): TGTGCCAGCAGGGGAACTGGGGCCAACGTCCTGACTTTC. This chain joins TRBV2 and TRBJ2-6; D unresolved. Between the trimmed V and J ends, which lost 6 bases and 2 bases, there was a span of 5 bases. Germline V gives CDR1 SNHLY, CDR2 FYNNEI. CDR3 length: 13 amino acids.

This clonotype showed up just a few times. V gene TRBV28 combines with J gene TRBJ2-5, with no clear D. The J call is doubtful: the DNA matches TRBJ2-7 better. From germline, CDR1 is MDHEN and CDR2 SYDVKM. The CDR3 loop spans 12 amino acids. The CDR3 loop is CASSQATREQYF. CDR3 sequence (DNA): TGTGCCAGCAGCCAGGCAACACGCGAGCAGTACTTC.

The chain is built from TRBV4-2 and TRBJ2-3, with D possibly TRBD2 on 6 matching bases. This CDR3 is 15 amino acids long. The V end lost 0 bases, the J end lost 1 base, and 8 bases lay between the germline ends. Germline-derived CDR1 and CDR2 are LGHNA and YNFKEQ. The CDR3 region is CASSQEPGGTDTQYF. The CDR3 DNA reads as TGTGCCAGCAGCCAAGAGCCGGGGGGCACAGATACGCAGTATTTT.

This clonotype was seen a few times. V and J are TRBV7-2 and TRBJ2-7; possible D gene TRBD2, 5 bases. Germline CDR1 reads SGHTA; CDR2 reads FQGNSA. The CDR3 spans 15 residues. V lost 1 base and J lost 7, with 17 bases in between. DNA for the CDR3: TGTGCCAGCAGCTTAGTTAGCGTCTCTTTGGGGGAGCAGTACTTC. Translating it yields CASSLVSVSLGEQYF.

V and J are TRBV12-3 or TRBV12-4 and TRBJ2-7; no definite D call. CDR3 length: 15 residues. The V end was cut by 2 bases, the J end by 3 bases, with 14 bases between. In DNA form, the CDR3 reads TGTGCCAGCAGTTTATTAGGGCAGACCCTCTACGAGCAGTACTTC. This encodes CASSLLGQTLYEQYF.

This rearrangement joins TRBV6-2 or TRBV6-3 to TRBJ1-1; D gene unclear. The CDR3 consists of 13 residues. Trimming removed 4 bases at V and 4 bases at J, with 10 bases between. Germline CDR1 reads MNHEY; CDR2 reads SVGEGT. The CDR3 coding sequence is TGTGCCAGCAGTTCTGGGAGGACCACTGAAGCTTTCTTT. Protein sequence: CASSSGRTTEAFF.

The chain has TRBV25-1 and TRBJ2-3; the D is unclear. The CDR3 is 15 amino acids. Trimming removed 4 bases from V and 4 bases from J, with 15 bases in between. CDR1 is MGHDK and CDR2 is SYGVNS in the germline V gene. This chain's CDR3 is CASSGGVSFADTQYF. CDR3 sequence (DNA): TGTGCCAGCAGTGGCGGTGTGAGTTTCGCAGATACGCAGTATTTT.

This chain links TRBV20-1 with TRBJ2-1; weak D call: TRBD1 (5 bases). Germline V gene lookup returns CDR1 DFQATT and CDR2 SNEGSKA (reference sequence). The CDR3 sequence is 12 residues long. Trimming removed 0 bases at V and 9 bases at J, with 9 bases between. The CDR3 DNA is TGCAGTGCTAGAGATCAGGGCCGTGAGCAGTTCTTC. Its protein product is CSARDQGREQFF.

The rearrangement uses TRBV2 and TRBJ1-1; possible D gene TRBD1, 5 bases. CDR1 is SNHLY, CDR2 FYNNEI, per germline. V was trimmed by 4 bases and J by 3 bases, leaving 21 bases between them. This CDR3 comprises 17 residues. CDR3 DNA sequence: TGTGCCAGCAGTGGAGGGGAGTCGTTTTTTGCGGACACTGAAGCTTTCTTT. It is translated as CASSGGESFFADTEAFF.

The rearrangement joins TRBV7-9 to TRBJ2-7, with TRBD2 matching over 8 bases. The CDR3 runs to 13 residues. Unmatched junction bases numbered 6, after V lost 5 bases and J lost 6 bases. Looked up from germline, CDR1 is SEHNR and CDR2 is FQNEAQ (reference sequence). CDR3 loop: CASSAFREGEQYF. CDR3 nucleotide sequence: TGTGCCAGCAGCGCATTCCGGGAGGGCGAGCAGTACTTC. Complete variable domain (other parts from reference TRBV7-9 and TRBJ2-7): DTGVSQNPRHKITKRGQNVTFRCDPISEHNRLYWYRQTLGQGPEFLTYFQNEAQLEKSRLLSDRFSAERPKGSFSTLEIQRTEQGDSAMYLCASSAFREGEQYFGPGTRLTVT.

This clonotype was recorded a few times. The chain couples TRBV2 to TRBJ2-7; D perhaps matches TRBD1 (7 bases). The CDR3 totals 14 residues. Germline assignment: CDR1 SNHLY and CDR2 FYNNEI. The ends were cut back, 7 bases at V and 2 bases at J, with 15 bases in the middle. The CDR3 coding sequence is TGTGCCAGCACCGTTCAGGGGGGCACCTACGAGCAGTACTTC. Translating it yields CASTVQGGTYEQYF.

Comment on this clonotype: A much larger clone differs from this one at a single base, so this may be a read error. The CDR3 reads CNATGLAGAGDTQYF. The CDR3 bases are TGCAATGCTACGGGACTAGCGGGAGCGGGAGATACGCAGTATTTT. The chain is built from TRBV20-1 and TRBJ2-3; 14 bases agree with TRBD2. CDR1 is DFQATT, CDR2 SNEGSKA, per germline (reference sequence). CDR3 length: 15 amino acids.

In this sample, this clonotype turned up once. The chain has TRBV7-2 and TRBJ2-1; TRBD2 matches at 8 bases. Trimming removed 7 bases from V and 4 bases from J; junction bases left unmatched: 6. Per the germline V gene, CDR1 is SGHTA and CDR2 is FQGNSA. The length of the CDR3 is 14 residues. As DNA, the CDR3 is TGTGCCAGCAACCCACTAGCGGCATACAATGAGCAGTTCTTC. This translates into CASNPLAAYNEQFF. The full variable domain, with the rest looked up from reference TRBV7-2 and TRBJ2-1, is GAGVSQSPSNKVTEKGKDVELRCDPISGHTALYWYRQSLGQGLEFLIYFQGNSAPDKSGLPSDRFSAERTGGSVSTLTIQRTQQEDSAVYLCASNPLAAYNEQFFGPGTRLTVL.